A selection of T cell receptor beta chains follows, all from one sample in a study of T cells in Graves' hyperthyroidism and ophthalmopathy. In TCRdb, the multiplex PCR reads were re-called with MiXCR into one record per CDR3 protein. The sample includes over 650,000 distinct CDR3 sequences, roughly 15% of them seen just once. Sequenced material: blood. These receptors were collected from a man aged 18 to 35 with Graves' hyperthyroidism. Both conserved end residues are part of each CDR3. Each record gives: CDR3 DNA, CDR3 protein, J gene, clone size, D gene, V gene. D genes are given only for firm matches. Some rows have no size entry. The others give once, few or many, or a class for an expanded clone.

CDR3nt: TGCAGTGCTAGATCCACCGACAGGGGGCGCTCCTACGAGCAGTACTTC
CDR3aa: CSARSTDRGRSYEQYF
j_gene: TRBJ2-7
abundance: .
d_gene: TRBD1
v_gene: TRBV20-1

CDR3nt: TGCAGCGTTGAAGTTACTAGCGGGAGTTACTATGAGCAGTTCTTC
CDR3aa: CSVEVTSGSYYEQFF
j_gene: TRBJ2-1
abundance: .
d_gene: TRBD2
v_gene: TRBV29-1

CDR3nt: TGTGCCAGTAGCGTACAGGGGGCGAGCAATCAGCCCCAGCATTTT
CDR3aa: CASSVQGASNQPQHF
j_gene: TRBJ1-5
abundance: few
d_gene: TRBD1
v_gene: TRBV19

CDR3nt: TGCGCCAGCAGTCCACCCGGTGGGGGAGGGAGAACCTACGAGCAGTACTTC
CDR3aa: CASSPPGGGGRTYEQYF
j_gene: TRBJ2-7
abundance: .
d_gene: TRBD2
v_gene: TRBV5-1

CDR3nt: TGCGCCAGCAGCCAAGCAGGGGCTAATTCACCCCTCCACTTT
CDR3aa: CASSQAGANSPLHF
j_gene: TRBJ1-6
abundance: once
d_gene: .
v_gene: TRBV4-1

CDR3nt: TGTGCCAGCAGGGGGGAAGGCTACACCTTC
CDR3aa: CASRGEGYTF
j_gene: TRBJ1-2
abundance: many
d_gene: .
v_gene: TRBV28

CDR3nt: TGTGCCAGCAGCGTAGAATCGGGCGGGAGAGACACCGGGGAGCTGTTTTTT
CDR3aa: CASSVESGGRDTGELFF
j_gene: TRBJ2-2
abundance: .
d_gene: TRBD2
v_gene: TRBV9

CDR3nt: TGTGCCAGCAGCTCGAGTTGGGGACATCCCACCAATGAGCAGTTCTTC
CDR3aa: CASSSSWGHPTNEQFF
j_gene: TRBJ2-1
abundance: .
d_gene: .
v_gene: TRBV7-9

CDR3nt: TGTGCCAGCAGCGTAGATGAACTAGCGGGAGCGGGCGAGCAGTACTTC
CDR3aa: CASSVDELAGAGEQYF
j_gene: TRBJ2-7
abundance: few
d_gene: TRBD2
v_gene: TRBV9

CDR3nt: TGTGCCAGCACCAGGGAAGAGACCCAGTACTTC
CDR3aa: CASTREETQYF
j_gene: TRBJ2-5
abundance: many
d_gene: .
v_gene: TRBV2

CDR3nt: TGTGCCAGTAGTATAGTAGGGGAGCCCAGGGGTGGCTACACCTTC
CDR3aa: CASSIVGEPRGGYTF
j_gene: TRBJ1-2
abundance: .
d_gene: .
v_gene: TRBV19

CDR3nt: TGTGCCAGCAGCCAAGAAAGGGGGCCAAGGAGGGCCTACTACAATGAGCAGTTCTTC
CDR3aa: CASSQERGPRRAYYNEQFF
j_gene: TRBJ2-1
abundance: .
d_gene: .
v_gene: TRBV3-1

CDR3nt: TGTGCCAGCTCAAGTGCGGGAGTGGGGGTTGAGCAGTTCTTC
CDR3aa: CASSSAGVGVEQFF
j_gene: TRBJ2-1
abundance: .
d_gene: TRBD2
v_gene: TRBV18

CDR3nt: TGTGCCAGCAGTCCCACCTGGCAGGGATCGGATACGCAGTATTTT
CDR3aa: CASSPTWQGSDTQYF
j_gene: TRBJ2-3
abundance: .
d_gene: .
v_gene: TRBV6-1

CDR3nt: TGTGCCAGCAGTCCCCCCGGGCTCGTCGCCGGGGGCTCCTACGAGCAGTACTTC
CDR3aa: CASSPPGLVAGGSYEQYF
j_gene: TRBJ2-7
abundance: many
d_gene: .
v_gene: TRBV28

CDR3nt: TGTGCCAGTAGTATTCTCGGGGACAGACTGAACACTGAAGCTTTCTTT
CDR3aa: CASSILGDRLNTEAFF
j_gene: TRBJ1-1
abundance: .
d_gene: TRBD1
v_gene: TRBV19

CDR3nt: TGCGCCAGCAGCTTCACGGGGCTGGGCACAGATACGCAGTATTTT
CDR3aa: CASSFTGLGTDTQYF
j_gene: TRBJ2-3
abundance: .
d_gene: .
v_gene: TRBV5-1

CDR3nt: TGTGCCAGCAGCGACGATGTCGGCGCTTTCTTT
CDR3aa: CASSDDVGAFF
j_gene: TRBJ1-1
abundance: few
d_gene: .
v_gene: TRBV5-6

CDR3nt: TGTGCCAGCAGTACGCGGAGAGCGGGAGACAACGAGCAGTACTTC
CDR3aa: CASSTRRAGDNEQYF
j_gene: TRBJ2-7
abundance: few
d_gene: TRBD2
v_gene: TRBV6-2/TRBV6-3

CDR3nt: TGTGCCAGCAGTTTGGGCACTAGCGGCTTAGGGGAGACCCAGTACTTC
CDR3aa: CASSLGTSGLGETQYF
j_gene: TRBJ2-5
abundance: many
d_gene: TRBD2
v_gene: TRBV28

CDR3nt: TGCAGCGGCGCGCCCACTAGCACAGATACGCAGTATTTT
CDR3aa: CSGAPTSTDTQYF
j_gene: TRBJ2-3
abundance: many
d_gene: .
v_gene: TRBV29-1

CDR3nt: TGCGCCAGCAAGGCTAGCGGGAGATACGAGCAGTACTTC
CDR3aa: CASKASGRYEQYF
j_gene: TRBJ2-7
abundance: few
d_gene: TRBD2
v_gene: TRBV5-1

CDR3nt: TGTGCCAGCAGTTTAACGGGGGCCACAGATACGCAGTATTTT
CDR3aa: CASSLTGATDTQYF
j_gene: TRBJ2-3
abundance: many
d_gene: .
v_gene: TRBV28

CDR3nt: TGCGCCAGCAGCCAAACAGGGGGCGCCTACCAGCCCCAGCATTTT
CDR3aa: CASSQTGGAYQPQHF
j_gene: TRBJ1-5
abundance: .
d_gene: TRBD1
v_gene: TRBV4-3

CDR3nt: TGTGCCAGCAGCCCGCAGGGGGCGGCGGAGACCCAGTACTTC
CDR3aa: CASSPQGAAETQYF
j_gene: TRBJ2-5
abundance: many
d_gene: TRBD1
v_gene: TRBV7-2

CDR3nt: TGTGCCAGCAGTTTTGGGACAGGGGTTTCACCCCTCCACTTT
CDR3aa: CASSFGTGVSPLHF
j_gene: TRBJ1-6
abundance: .
d_gene: TRBD1
v_gene: TRBV27

CDR3nt: TGTGCCAGCAGCCAAGGGACTAGCGGGAGGAATTGGTACTTC
CDR3aa: CASSQGTSGRNWYF
j_gene: TRBJ2-5
abundance: many
d_gene: TRBD2
v_gene: TRBV3-1

CDR3nt: TGTGCCAGCAGTTTAAAAACAGTCAGATACGAGCAGTACTTC
CDR3aa: CASSLKTVRYEQYF
j_gene: TRBJ2-7
abundance: many
d_gene: .
v_gene: TRBV28

CDR3nt: TGTGCCAGCAGCCGTGACCGCCGCTCCGAAGCTTTCTTT
CDR3aa: CASSRDRRSEAFF
j_gene: TRBJ1-1
abundance: many
d_gene: .
v_gene: TRBV28

CDR3nt: TGCAGTGCTCCCATCGTTTTTGGGGCAGATACGCAGTATTTT
CDR3aa: CSAPIVFGADTQYF
j_gene: TRBJ2-3
abundance: many
d_gene: .
v_gene: TRBV20-1

CDR3nt: TGTGCCAGCAGCCCGAGACAGCTCAGGATCAATCAGCCCCAGCATTTT
CDR3aa: CASSPRQLRINQPQHF
j_gene: TRBJ1-5
abundance: many
d_gene: .
v_gene: TRBV28

CDR3nt: TGTGCCTGGAGTGTGTGGGAGATTAAGTCACCCCTCCACTTT
CDR3aa: CAWSVWEIKSPLHF
j_gene: TRBJ1-6
abundance: few
d_gene: .
v_gene: TRBV30

CDR3nt: TGTGCCAGCTCGTCTATGAGGGGGGGAGTTGCCTACGAGCAGTACTTC
CDR3aa: CASSSMRGGVAYEQYF
j_gene: TRBJ2-7
abundance: many
d_gene: .
v_gene: TRBV18

CDR3nt: TGCAGCGTCAGACCCGGCGGGCAGACCCAGTACTTC
CDR3aa: CSVRPGGQTQYF
j_gene: TRBJ2-5
abundance: many
d_gene: .
v_gene: TRBV29-1

CDR3nt: TGCAGTGCCCGGGCCGCCAATCAGCCCCAGCATTTT
CDR3aa: CSARAANQPQHF
j_gene: TRBJ1-5
abundance: many
d_gene: .
v_gene: TRBV20-1

CDR3nt: TGTGCCAGCAGCCCGAGGACCGTCCGGCAGACCCAGTACTTC
CDR3aa: CASSPRTVRQTQYF
j_gene: TRBJ2-5
abundance: few
d_gene: .
v_gene: TRBV7-8

CDR3nt: TGTGCCAGCAGTTTACCGGGGACAAACACCGGGGAGCTGTTTTTT
CDR3aa: CASSLPGTNTGELFF
j_gene: TRBJ2-2
abundance: few
d_gene: .
v_gene: TRBV12-3/TRBV12-4

CDR3nt: TGTGCCAGCAGCCCGGGGTCGAATGCCTACGAGCAGTACTTC
CDR3aa: CASSPGSNAYEQYF
j_gene: TRBJ2-7
abundance: few
d_gene: .
v_gene: TRBV28

CDR3nt: TGTGCCAGTAGGATCGGGACTAGCGGGACGGAGACCCAGTACTTC
CDR3aa: CASRIGTSGTETQYF
j_gene: TRBJ2-5
abundance: .
d_gene: TRBD2
v_gene: TRBV19

CDR3nt: TGTGCCAGCAGTTTTGGAACGGGAGGGGGGTACGAGCAGTACTTC
CDR3aa: CASSFGTGGGYEQYF
j_gene: TRBJ2-7
abundance: many
d_gene: TRBD2
v_gene: TRBV12-3/TRBV12-4

CDR3nt: TGTGCCAGTAGTAGGGACGGCGCCTACGAGCAGTACTTC
CDR3aa: CASSRDGAYEQYF
j_gene: TRBJ2-7
abundance: few
d_gene: .
v_gene: TRBV19

CDR3nt: TGCGCCAGCTGGGGGTTAGCGGGAGCCGGGGAGCTGTTTTTT
CDR3aa: CASWGLAGAGELFF
j_gene: TRBJ2-2
abundance: few
d_gene: TRBD2
v_gene: TRBV10-2

CDR3nt: TGTGCCAGCAGCCCCACCACGGGGACTAGCACAGATACGCAGTATTTT
CDR3aa: CASSPTTGTSTDTQYF
j_gene: TRBJ2-3
abundance: many
d_gene: .
v_gene: TRBV7-3

CDR3nt: TGTGCCAGCAGCCCCAAAACCGGGACAGCTAGCACAGATACGCAGTATTTT
CDR3aa: CASSPKTGTASTDTQYF
j_gene: TRBJ2-3
abundance: .
d_gene: TRBD1
v_gene: TRBV3-1

CDR3nt: TGTGCCATCAGTGAGTCGGGGCTGGAGGGAGGCTACGAGCAGTACTTC
CDR3aa: CAISESGLEGGYEQYF
j_gene: TRBJ2-7
abundance: many
d_gene: .
v_gene: TRBV10-3

CDR3nt: TGTGCCAGCAGTTATTCACAGAGCTACAATGAGCAGTTCTTC
CDR3aa: CASSYSQSYNEQFF
j_gene: TRBJ2-1
abundance: .
d_gene: .
v_gene: TRBV6-1

CDR3nt: TGCAGTGCTAGAGCTGTTCTAGCGGGGTCCCAAGAGACCCAGTACTTC
CDR3aa: CSARAVLAGSQETQYF
j_gene: TRBJ2-5
abundance: .
d_gene: TRBD2
v_gene: TRBV20-1

CDR3nt: TGTGCCAGCAGTTTATTAGCGGGAGGGTCCGGAGAGCAGTTCTTC
CDR3aa: CASSLLAGGSGEQFF
j_gene: TRBJ2-1
abundance: many
d_gene: TRBD2
v_gene: TRBV28

CDR3nt: TGTGCCAGCAGCTTAGAACGCAGGGGGCCGAGGACTGAAGCTTTCTTT
CDR3aa: CASSLERRGPRTEAFF
j_gene: TRBJ1-1
abundance: few
d_gene: TRBD1
v_gene: TRBV7-2

CDR3nt: TGTGCCAGCAGGGACGGGACTAGCGGGGGCGGGGACGAGCAGTACTTC
CDR3aa: CASRDGTSGGGDEQYF
j_gene: TRBJ2-7
abundance: many
d_gene: TRBD2
v_gene: TRBV28

CDR3nt: TGTGCCACCAGTGATTCACGTGGAAACACCATATATTTT
CDR3aa: CATSDSRGNTIYF
j_gene: TRBJ1-3
abundance: .
d_gene: .
v_gene: TRBV24-1

CDR3nt: TGTGCCAGCAGCCGAGCTAGCGGGACTGGGGCCAACGTCCTGACTTTC
CDR3aa: CASSRASGTGANVLTF
j_gene: TRBJ2-6
abundance: many
d_gene: TRBD2
v_gene: TRBV12-3/TRBV12-4

CDR3nt: TGTGCCAGCAGTGTAACACAGAGCTCCTACAATGAGCAGTTCTTC
CDR3aa: CASSVTQSSYNEQFF
j_gene: TRBJ2-1
abundance: few
d_gene: .
v_gene: TRBV12-3/TRBV12-4

CDR3nt: TGTGCCAGCAGTTCCCGGGGGACCCAGCATTTT
CDR3aa: CASSSRGTQHF
j_gene: TRBJ1-5
abundance: .
d_gene: .
v_gene: TRBV27